The 11 T cell receptor beta chains in this list originate from one sample, sequenced in a study of T-cell memory formation after mild COVID-19 (TCRdb year 2021). Preparation of the library involved 5' RACE. TCRdb shows the sequencer as Illumina NovaSeq 6000. TCRdb trimmed the raw reads at Q25, called clones with MiXCR and kept productive beta chains. Here each entry gathers all rows of one CDR3 protein and keeps the most common genes and DNA. This sample holds roughly 130,000 distinct CDR3 sequences; over 15% were observed only once. Roughly 5.3% of the sample is taken by the ten largest. What was sequenced was PBMCs or a T cell subset sorted from them (not recorded which). The receptors come from a man in his late teens or twenties who had mild COVID-19 (a few samples of this study predate the infection). The sample titles of this study are shuffled in the database, so cell type and time point are left out; the donor was told from shared clones.

The sample holds a few counts of this clonotype. The rearrangement links TRBV6-5 to TRBJ2-1; D is unresolved. Trimming cost V 2 bases and J 0 bases, with 8 bases left between them. The CDR3 has 15 residues. In germline, CDR1 is MNHEY, CDR2 SVGAGI. In DNA, the CDR3 is TGTGCCAGCAGTTACCAGCGCCTCTCCTACAATGAGCAGTTCTTC. Amino acids: CASSYQRLSYNEQFF.

The chain joins TRBV20-1 to TRBJ2-3; TRBD1 is a possible D gene (5 bases). Germline V gene sequence: CDR1 DFQATT, CDR2 SNEGSKA (reference sequence). The V end was cut by 1 base, the J end by 5 bases, with 7 bases between. CDR3 length: 12 residues. CDR3 DNA sequence: TGCAGTGCTAGAGGGGGCCAAGATACGCAGTATTTT. Amino acid sequence: CSARGGQDTQYF.

The chain recombines TRBV6-2 or TRBV6-3 with TRBJ2-3; tentative D call: TRBD1 (5 bases). V lost 7 bases and J 2 bases, leaving 16 bases between the germline ends. Germline loops: CDR1 MNHEY, CDR2 SVGEGT. This CDR3 spans 15 amino acids. The CDR3, as DNA: TGTGCCAGCACTTCCCGACAGTTAGCCACAGATACGCAGTATTTT. It codes for CASTSRQLATDTQYF.

In its sample, this clonotype was seen a few times. This sequence joins TRBV5-4 and TRBJ2-1, with 10 bases that match TRBD1. The CDR3 consists of 14 residues. Per germline, CDR1 SGHNT and CDR2 YYREEE (reference sequence). Trimming took 4 bases from V and 8 from J; bases not matched to a gene: 6. The CDR3 region has the DNA TGTGCCAGCAGCGGCGGGACAGGGGAATATGAGCAGTTCTTC. Its protein is CASSGGTGEYEQFF.

This clonotype was seen a few times. The chain recombines TRBV11-2 with TRBJ2-3, with 7 bases aligning to TRBD2. This CDR3 spans 16 amino acids. V lost 1 base and J lost 2; bases outside the gene matches: 6. Per the germline V gene, CDR1 is SGHAT and CDR2 is FQNNGV. The CDR3 DNA reads as TGTGCCAGCAGCTTAGGGGGGGGTATTAACACAGATACGCAGTATTTT. Translated: CASSLGGGINTDTQYF.

The chain is built from TRBV3-1 and TRBJ1-3; D gene uncertain. CDR3 length equals 11 residues. Germline values: CDR1 LGHDT, CDR2 YNNKEL (reference sequence). V was cut by 6 bases and J by 9 bases, with 9 bases left in between. CDR3 nucleotides: TGTGCCAGCAGAGACATGCTCACCATATATTTT. It is translated as CASRDMLTIYF.

The chain uses TRBV10-3 and TRBJ2-7; unclear D gene. Germline CDR1 and CDR2: ENHRY and SYGVKD. The V and J ends lost 4 bases and 6 bases respectively, with 19 bases between them. This CDR3 has 15 amino acids. CDR3 nucleotides: TGTGCCATCAGTGTCACCCTAATGAGTTTAGCCGAGCAGTACTTC. It encodes CAISVTLMSLAEQYF.

This chain connects TRBV4-1 to TRBJ2-1; D not certain. The CDR3 is 15 residues long. V was trimmed by 0 bases and J by 0 bases, leaving 6 bases between them. Looked up from germline, CDR1 is MGHRA and CDR2 is YSYEKL. In nucleotides, the CDR3 is TGCGCCAGCAGCCAAGACCACAACTCCTACAATGAGCAGTTCTTC. It codes for CASSQDHNSYNEQFF.

The rearrangement joins TRBV15 to TRBJ1-2; D not resolved. The germline V and J ends were trimmed by 0 bases and 7 bases, with 12 bases remaining between them. CDR3 size: 14 residues. The germline CDR1 and CDR2 sequences are LNHNV and YYDKDF (reference sequence). The CDR3 loop is CATSRDQGYSGYTF. The CDR3 DNA sequence: TGTGCCACCAGCAGAGATCAAGGGTATAGTGGCTACACCTTC.

The rearrangement joins TRBV11-3 to TRBJ1-4; 7 bases agree with TRBD1. V was clipped by 7 bases and J by 8 bases; unmatched bases: 25. Per germline, CDR1 SGHNT and CDR2 YENEEA. This CDR3 has 19 amino acids. The DNA for the CDR3 is TGTGCCAGCAAAGGACCCCCCCGATTCACAGGGACAGTAGAAGAAAAACTGTTTTTT. Translating gives CASKGPPRFTGTVEEKLFF.

This rearrangement joins TRBV4-1 to TRBJ1-6; possibly TRBD1 for D (6 bases). Trimming removed 3 bases at V and 6 bases at J, with 18 bases between. This CDR3 contains 17 residues. Germline loops: CDR1 MGHRA, CDR2 YSYEKL. DNA for the CDR3: TGCGCCAGCAGCCACGAGGGGGGCGGGACACTTAATTCACCCCTCCACTTT. Its translation: CASSHEGGGTLNSPLHF.